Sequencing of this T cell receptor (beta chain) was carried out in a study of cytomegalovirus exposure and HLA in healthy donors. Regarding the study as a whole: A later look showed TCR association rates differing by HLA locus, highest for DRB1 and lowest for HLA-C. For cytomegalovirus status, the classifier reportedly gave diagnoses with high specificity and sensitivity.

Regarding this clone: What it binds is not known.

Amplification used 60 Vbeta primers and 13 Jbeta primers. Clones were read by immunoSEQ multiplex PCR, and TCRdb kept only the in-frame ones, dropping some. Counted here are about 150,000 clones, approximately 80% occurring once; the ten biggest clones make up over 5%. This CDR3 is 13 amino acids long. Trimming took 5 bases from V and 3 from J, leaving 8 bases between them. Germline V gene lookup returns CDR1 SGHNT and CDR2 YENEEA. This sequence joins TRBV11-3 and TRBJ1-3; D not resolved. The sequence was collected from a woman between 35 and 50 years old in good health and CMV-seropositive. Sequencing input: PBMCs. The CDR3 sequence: CASSGAFGNTIYF. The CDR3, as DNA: TGTGCCAGCAGCGGAGCCTTTGGAAACACCATATATTTT. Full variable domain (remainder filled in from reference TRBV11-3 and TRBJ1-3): EAGVVQSPRYKIIEKKQPVAFWCNPISGHNTLYWYLQNLGQGPELLIRYENEEAVDDSQLPKDRFSAERLKGVDSTLKIQPAELGDSAVYLCASSGAFGNTIYFGEGSWLTVV.